The 25 T cell receptor beta chains listed next were all sequenced from one sample in a study of blood T cell repertoires in COVID-19. Assay: immunoSEQ multiplex PCR; the TCRdb copy retains only in-frame clones and omits some. The data show more than 150,000 clones, over 75% seen once. Sequencing input: PBMCs or T cells enriched from blood (not recorded which). The receptors originated from a man aged 50 to 59 who had recovered from COVID-19.

The chain has TRBV6-5 and TRBJ1-6, with TRBD1 matching 7 bases. Germline V gene sequence: CDR1 MNHEY, CDR2 SVGAGI. The V and J ends lost 1 base and 6 bases, in that order; junction bases with no gene match: 6. The CDR3 is made up of 16 amino acids. The CDR3 region is CASSYLRDSPNSPLHF. The DNA of the CDR3 is TGTGCCAGCAGTTACTTACGGGACAGTCCTAATTCACCCCTCCACTTT.

The chain has TRBV20-1 and TRBJ2-4; TRBD2 matches 11 bases. The CDR3 spans 14 residues. After removal of 3 bases from V and 12 bases from J, the junction contained 10 bases not matched to a gene. The V gene's germline CDR1 is DFQATT and CDR2 SNEGSKA (reference sequence). CDR3 in amino acids: CSASQLAGAPNQYF. For the CDR3, the DNA is TGCAGTGCTAGTCAACTAGCGGGGGCCCCTAATCAGTACTTC.

This chain connects TRBV5-1 to TRBJ2-3; 10 bases fit TRBD1. Germline values: CDR1 SGHRS, CDR2 YFSETQ. V shed 3 bases, J shed 1 base, and the junction held 5 bases outside the gene matches. The CDR3 is 16 amino acids. CDR3 DNA: TGCGCCAGCAGCTCCCAAGGGACAGGGGGCACAGATACGCAGTATTTT. Amino acids: CASSSQGTGGTDTQYF. Complete variable domain (other parts from reference TRBV5-1 and TRBJ2-3): KAGVTQTPRYLIKTRGQQVTLSCSPISGHRSVSWYQQTPGQGLQFLFEYFSETQRNKGNFPGRFSGRQFSNSRSEMNVSTLELGDSALYLCASSSQGTGGTDTQYFGPGTRLTVL.

The chain employs TRBV7-9 and TRBJ2-5; TRBD2 matches at 7 bases. The V and J ends lost 1 base and 4 bases, in that order; junction bases with no gene match: 3. This CDR3 has 14 residues. The germline V gene has CDR1 SEHNR and CDR2 FQNEAQ (reference sequence). This chain's CDR3 is CASSLGGSAETQYF. CDR3 nucleotide sequence: TGTGCCAGCAGCTTAGGCGGGAGTGCAGAGACCCAGTACTTC. Combining the CDR3 with reference TRBV7-9 and TRBJ2-5 gives the whole variable domain DTGVSQNPRHKITKRGQNVTFRCDPISEHNRLYWYRQTLGQGPEFLTYFQNEAQLEKSRLLSDRFSAERPKGSFSTLEIQRTEQGDSAMYLCASSLGGSAETQYFGPGTRLLVL.

The rearrangement joins TRBV18 to TRBJ2-1; 8 bases align to TRBD2. Unmatched junction bases numbered 7, after V lost 6 bases and J lost 0 bases. This CDR3 contains 16 residues. Germline lookup yields CDR1 KGHSH and CDR2 LQKENI. The CDR3 nucleotides read TGTGCCAGCTCCTCACTAGCGGCGAGCTCCTACAATGAGCAGTTCTTC. Protein product: CASSSLAASSYNEQFF.

The chain has TRBV7-9 and TRBJ2-1; weak D call: TRBD1 (5 bases). Trimming took off 0 bases at V and 9 bases at J, with 12 bases between the two ends. From germline, CDR1 is SEHNR and CDR2 FQNEAQ (reference sequence). The CDR3 is made up of 14 amino acids. CDR3 loop: CASSLALGLPEQFF. The DNA for the CDR3 is TGTGCCAGCAGCTTAGCGCTGGGGCTACCTGAGCAGTTCTTC.

The chain employs TRBV25-1 and TRBJ2-1; 10 nucleotides align to TRBD2. This CDR3 spans 12 amino acids. Germline trimming cut 5 bases from V and 13 bases from J; bases unmatched to any gene: 5. The germline V gene has CDR1 MGHDK and CDR2 SYGVNS. CDR3 nucleotide sequence: TGTGCCAGCAGTACAGCGGGAGGGCGCCAGTTCTTC. The encoded protein is CASSTAGGRQFF.

The gene calls are TRBV4-1 and TRBJ1-4; D unclear. Trimming shortened V by 2 bases and J by 0 bases, and 4 bases separated the two germline ends. The germline V gene has CDR1 MGHRA and CDR2 YSYEKL. CDR3 length: 14 amino acids. Here the CDR3 DNA reads TGCGCCAGCAGCCAATCCGCAACTAATGAAAAACTGTTTTTT. This codes for CASSQSATNEKLFF.

V and J are TRBV7-6 and TRBJ2-5, with a weak D call TRBD2 (6 bases). V was trimmed by 4 bases and J by 7 bases, leaving 19 bases between them. This CDR3 is built from 15 residues. The V gene's germline CDR1 is SGHVS and CDR2 FNYEAQ. CDR3 nucleotides: TGTGCCAGCAGCTCCTTCGGGACTGGCGAGAGGACCCAGTACTTC. Its translation: CASSSFGTGERTQYF.

The DNA of the CDR3 is TGTGCCAGCAGGCCCAATGCGGGACAGGGAGGCACCGGGGAGCTGTTTTTT. Protein sequence: CASRPNAGQGGTGELFF. The rearrangement links TRBV2 to TRBJ2-2; 9 positions agree with TRBD1. V lost 6 bases and J lost 4; bases outside the gene matches: 12. The CDR3 contains 17 residues. Germline V gives CDR1 SNHLY, CDR2 FYNNEI.

The chain links TRBV28 to TRBJ2-1; 8 bases agree with TRBD2. J was trimmed by 0 bases and V by 4 bases; bases with no gene match: 11. This CDR3 is 18 amino acids long. CDR1 is MDHEN, CDR2 SYDVKM, per germline. The CDR3 region is CASSSIWTSTSSYNEQFF. The CDR3 DNA follows: TGTGCCAGCAGTTCGATTTGGACTAGCACAAGCTCCTACAATGAGCAGTTCTTC.

The chain employs TRBV24-1 and TRBJ2-3, with D possibly matching TRBD1 (6 bases). Trimming took off 5 bases at V and 6 bases at J, with 20 bases between the two ends. This CDR3 spans 16 amino acids. Looked up from germline, CDR1 is KGHDR and CDR2 is SFDVKD. As DNA, the CDR3 is TGTGCCACCAGTGGCGTGATGCAGGGGTCCAGGGATACGCAGTATTTT. Protein sequence: CATSGVMQGSRDTQYF.

The chain employs TRBV28 and TRBJ1-4, with D unclear. Trimming took off 5 bases at V and 5 bases at J, with 6 bases between the two ends. The V gene's germline CDR1 is MDHEN and CDR2 SYDVKM. The CDR3 covers 12 residues. CDR3 bases: TGTGCCAGCAGTCCACTAAATGAAAAACTGTTTTTT. This encodes CASSPLNEKLFF.

This clone is a singleton in its sample. The chain uses TRBV12-3 or TRBV12-4 and TRBJ1-1; 7 nucleotides align to TRBD1. The V and J ends lost 5 bases and 11 bases, in that order; junction bases with no gene match: 11. This CDR3 is built from 13 residues. For the CDR3, the DNA is TGTGCCAGCAGTAACACAGGGACAGCCCGGGCTTTCTTT. Translating it yields CASSNTGTARAFF.

A few counts support this clone. The gene calls are TRBV2 and TRBJ1-2; D is possibly TRBD1 (5 bases). V gave up 6 bases and J gave up 4 bases, with 12 bases separating them. The V gene's germline CDR1 is SNHLY and CDR2 FYNNEI. The CDR3 is 13 amino acids. This CDR3 is CASRKGLGYGYTF. The CDR3 DNA reads TGTGCCAGCAGGAAGGGGTTAGGCTATGGCTACACCTTC.

The chain links TRBV10-2 to TRBJ2-2; D possibly corresponds to TRBD2 (5 bases). Germline assignment: CDR1 WSHSY and CDR2 SAAADI. Between the trimmed V and J ends, which lost 5 bases and 14 bases, there was a span of 12 bases. This CDR3 comprises 11 residues. The CDR3 region is CASSPSGGLFF. CDR3 sequence (DNA): TGCGCCAGCAGTCCGAGTGGAGGACTGTTTTTT.

The J gene is TRBJ1-4, the V gene TRBV5-4; 7 bases match TRBD1. V lost 3 bases and J lost 7; bases outside the gene matches: 9. The CDR3 runs to 15 residues. Germline-derived CDR1 and CDR2 are SGHNT and YYREEE (reference sequence). CDR3 coding DNA: TGTGCCAGCAGCTCCAAGGGACAGCAACTTGAAAAACTGTTTTTT. This codes for CASSSKGQQLEKLFF.

V gene TRBV11-3 combines with J gene TRBJ2-2; a possible D gene is TRBD2 (6 bases). The V gene lost 1 base and the J gene lost 0 bases, with 9 bases spanning the gap. The CDR3 has 16 residues. Germline assignment: CDR1 SGHNT and CDR2 YENEEA. The CDR3 DNA is TGTGCCAGCAGCTTAGGGCGGGGTTCGAACACCGGGGAGCTGTTTTTT. It specifies CASSLGRGSNTGELFF.

The V gene is TRBV5-5, the J gene TRBJ2-1, with unresolved D. The CDR3 has 13 amino acids. The V end was cut by 0 bases, the J end by 5 bases, with 6 bases between. The germline V gene has CDR1 SGHKS and CDR2 YYEKEE (reference sequence). The CDR3 coding sequence is TGTGCCAGCAGCTTGGGGCCAGACAATGAGCAGTTCTTC. Translation: CASSLGPDNEQFF.

This chain uses TRBV5-1 with TRBJ2-5, with D possibly matching TRBD1 (7 bases). Germline lookup yields CDR1 SGHRS and CDR2 YFSETQ. This CDR3 is built from 17 residues. V was clipped by 0 bases and J by 5 bases, with 20 bases between them. CDR3 coding DNA: TGCGCCAGCAGCTTGGACGGCAGGGGGGTGCGATTTGAGACCCAGTACTTC. Its translation is CASSLDGRGVRFETQYF.

This chain links TRBV6-4 with TRBJ1-2, with D unclear. CDR3 length equals 18 residues. Germline CDR1 MRHNA, CDR2 SNTAGT. Deletions cut 8 bases from V and 1 base from J, with 26 bases between. CDR3 bases: TGTGCCAGCGCAAGGTCGCCTATTACAGCTTCCCTTAACTATGGCTACACCTTC. Amino acid sequence: CASARSPITASLNYGYTF.

The chain carries TRBV7-9 and TRBJ1-2; 9 bases match TRBD1. The CDR3 runs to 13 residues. Unmatched junction bases numbered 1, after V lost 5 bases and J lost 3 bases. Germline CDR1 and CDR2: SEHNR and FQNEAQ (reference sequence). The CDR3 region is CASSRTGDYGYTF. CDR3 in DNA: TGTGCCAGCAGCAGGACAGGGGACTATGGCTACACCTTC.

This chain connects TRBV19 to TRBJ2-2; D gene uncertain. Trimming stripped 5 bases from V and 7 bases from J, with 11 bases between. This CDR3 spans 13 amino acids. Per the germline V gene, CDR1 is LNHDA and CDR2 is SQIVND (reference sequence). The CDR3 DNA reads TGTGCCAGTAGTCCGACTCCGGGCGGGGAGCTGTTTTTT. It translates to CASSPTPGGELFF.

The V call is TRBV5-6, the J call TRBJ1-3, with D uncertain. Trimming shortened V by 2 bases and J by 2 bases, and 11 bases separated the two germline ends. CDR1 and CDR2 from the germline V gene are SGHDT and YYEEEE. The CDR3 consists of 15 residues. The CDR3 is CASSFKNSPGNTIYF. As DNA, the CDR3 is TGTGCCAGCAGCTTTAAGAACAGCCCTGGAAACACCATATATTTT.

Notes on this clone: Compared with germline, one end of the junction differs, possibly owing to a read error. The chain couples TRBV7-2 to TRBJ1-2; TRBD1 might be the D (6 bases). This CDR3 is 13 amino acids long. The germline V gene encodes CDR1 SGHTA and CDR2 FQGNSA. CDR3: CASTLGAGDGYTF. In DNA form, the CDR3 reads TGTGCCAGCACCTTAGGGGCAGGGGATGGCTACACCTTC.